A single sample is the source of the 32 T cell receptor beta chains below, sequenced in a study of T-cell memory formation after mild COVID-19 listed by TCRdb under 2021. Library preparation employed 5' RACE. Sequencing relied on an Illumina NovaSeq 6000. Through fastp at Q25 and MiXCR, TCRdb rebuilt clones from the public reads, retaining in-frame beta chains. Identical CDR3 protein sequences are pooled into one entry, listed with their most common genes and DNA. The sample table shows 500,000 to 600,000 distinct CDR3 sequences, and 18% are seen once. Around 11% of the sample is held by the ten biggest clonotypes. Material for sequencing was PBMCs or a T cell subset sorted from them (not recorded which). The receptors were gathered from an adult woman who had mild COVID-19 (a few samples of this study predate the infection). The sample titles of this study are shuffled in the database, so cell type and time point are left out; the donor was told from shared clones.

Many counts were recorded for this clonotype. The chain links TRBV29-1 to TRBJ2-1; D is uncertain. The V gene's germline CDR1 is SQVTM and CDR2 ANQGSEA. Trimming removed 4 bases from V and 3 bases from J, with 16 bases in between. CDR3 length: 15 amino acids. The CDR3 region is CSVGRSFTLYNEQFF. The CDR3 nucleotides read TGCAGCGTTGGTCGATCCTTCACCCTCTACAATGAGCAGTTCTTC.

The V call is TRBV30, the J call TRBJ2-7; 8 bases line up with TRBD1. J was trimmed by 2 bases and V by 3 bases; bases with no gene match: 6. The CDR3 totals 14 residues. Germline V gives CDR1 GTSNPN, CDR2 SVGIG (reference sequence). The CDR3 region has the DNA TGTGCCTGGAGCCCTGGACAGGGTCCCTACGAGCAGTACTTC. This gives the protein CAWSPGQGPYEQYF.

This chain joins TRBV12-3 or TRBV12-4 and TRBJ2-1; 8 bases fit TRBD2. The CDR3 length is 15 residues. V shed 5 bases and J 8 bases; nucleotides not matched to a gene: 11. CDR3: CASSPTSGLGHEQFF. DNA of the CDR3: TGTGCCAGCAGTCCTACTAGCGGCCTGGGCCATGAGCAGTTCTTC.

This CDR3 reads CSARVTGANTGELFF. For the CDR3, the DNA is TGCAGTGCTAGAGTTACAGGGGCGAACACCGGGGAGCTGTTTTTT. The gene calls are TRBV20-1 and TRBJ2-2; TRBD1 matches at 7 bases. With 1 base clipped from V and 0 bases from J, the junction kept 2 bases outside the gene matches. CDR3 size: 15 residues. Germline CDR1 reads DFQATT; CDR2 reads SNEGSKA (reference sequence).

Here the CDR3 reads CASSPIQGAGGYTF. CDR3 coding DNA: TGTGCCAGCAGTCCAATACAGGGGGCGGGCGGCTACACCTTC. The rearrangement uses TRBV6-2 or TRBV6-3 and TRBJ1-2, with 9 positions matching TRBD1. There are 14 residues in the CDR3. The J segment lost 8 bases and the V segment lost 5 bases, leaving 9 bases of the junction unmatched. CDR1 MNHEY and CDR2 SVGEGT come from the germline V gene.

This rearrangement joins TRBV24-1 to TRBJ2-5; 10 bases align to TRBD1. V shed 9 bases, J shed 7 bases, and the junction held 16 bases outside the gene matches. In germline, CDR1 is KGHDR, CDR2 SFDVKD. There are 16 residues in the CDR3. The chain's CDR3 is CATRLDRDRGCWTQYF. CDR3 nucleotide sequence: TGTGCCACCCGCCTCGACCGGGACAGGGGATGTTGGACCCAGTACTTC.

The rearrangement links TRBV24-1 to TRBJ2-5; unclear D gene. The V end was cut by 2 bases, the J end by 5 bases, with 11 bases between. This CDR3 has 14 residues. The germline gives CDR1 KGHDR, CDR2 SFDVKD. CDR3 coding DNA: TGTGCCACCAGTGATTCGCGAGTAAAGGAGACCCAGTACTTC. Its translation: CATSDSRVKETQYF.

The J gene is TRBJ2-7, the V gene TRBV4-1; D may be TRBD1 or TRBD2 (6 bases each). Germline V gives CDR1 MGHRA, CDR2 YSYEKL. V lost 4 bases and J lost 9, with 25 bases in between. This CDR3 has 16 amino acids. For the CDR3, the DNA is TGCGCCAGCAGCCCTTTACAGGGAGGAGACAATAGGGCGCAGTACTTC. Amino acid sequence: CASSPLQGGDNRAQYF.

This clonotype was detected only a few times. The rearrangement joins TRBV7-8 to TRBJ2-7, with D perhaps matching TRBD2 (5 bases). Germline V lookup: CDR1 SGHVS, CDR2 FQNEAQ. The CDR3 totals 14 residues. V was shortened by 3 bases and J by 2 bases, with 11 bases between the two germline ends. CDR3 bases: TGTGCCAGCAGCTTTTTCCAGCGGACCTACGAGCAGTACTTC. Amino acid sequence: CASSFFQRTYEQYF.

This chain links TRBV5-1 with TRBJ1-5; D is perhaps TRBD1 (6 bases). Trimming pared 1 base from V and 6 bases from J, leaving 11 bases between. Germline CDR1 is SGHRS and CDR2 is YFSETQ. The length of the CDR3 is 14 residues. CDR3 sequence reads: CASSLNEGVQPQHF. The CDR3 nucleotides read TGCGCCAGCAGCTTGAACGAGGGGGTTCAGCCCCAGCATTTT.

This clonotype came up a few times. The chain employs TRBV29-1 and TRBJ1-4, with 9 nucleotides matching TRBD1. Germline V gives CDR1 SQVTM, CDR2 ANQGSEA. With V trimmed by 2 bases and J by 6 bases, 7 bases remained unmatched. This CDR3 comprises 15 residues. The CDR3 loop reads CSVESADRGDEKLFF. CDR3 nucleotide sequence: TGCAGCGTTGAATCAGCGGACAGGGGTGATGAAAAACTGTTTTTT.

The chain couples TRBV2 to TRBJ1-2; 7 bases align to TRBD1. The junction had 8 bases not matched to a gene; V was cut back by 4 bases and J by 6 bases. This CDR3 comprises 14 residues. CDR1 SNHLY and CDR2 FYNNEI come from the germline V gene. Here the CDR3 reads CASSGQGLGDGYTF. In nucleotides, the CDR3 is TGTGCCAGCAGTGGACAGGGCCTAGGGGATGGCTACACCTTC.

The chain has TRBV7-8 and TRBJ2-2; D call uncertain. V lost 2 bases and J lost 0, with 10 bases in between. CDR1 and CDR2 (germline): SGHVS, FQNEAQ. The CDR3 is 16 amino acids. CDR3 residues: CASSLWQATNTGELFF. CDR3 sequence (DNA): TGTGCCAGCAGCTTATGGCAGGCGACGAACACCGGGGAGCTGTTTTTT.

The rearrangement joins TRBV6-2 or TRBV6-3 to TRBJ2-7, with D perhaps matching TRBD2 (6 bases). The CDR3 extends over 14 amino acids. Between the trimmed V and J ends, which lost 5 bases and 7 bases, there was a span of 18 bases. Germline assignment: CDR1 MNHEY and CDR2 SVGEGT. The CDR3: CASSNPTSHGEQYF. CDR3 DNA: TGTGCCAGCAGTAACCCGACTAGTCATGGGGAGCAGTACTTC.

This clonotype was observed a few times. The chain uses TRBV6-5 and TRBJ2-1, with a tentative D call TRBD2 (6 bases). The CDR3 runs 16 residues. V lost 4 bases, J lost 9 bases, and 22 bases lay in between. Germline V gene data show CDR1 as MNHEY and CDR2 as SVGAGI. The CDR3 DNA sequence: TGTGCCAGCAGTTCTGCCGGGACCGGGGGTCTCGCTGAGCAGTTCTTC. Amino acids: CASSSAGTGGLAEQFF.

DNA of the CDR3: TGTGCCATCAGTAACGGACAGGGGGCTGGTAACTATGGCTACACCTTC. As protein: CAISNGQGAGNYGYTF. The chain is built from TRBV10-3 and TRBJ1-2; 11 bases line up with TRBD1. Germline V lookup: CDR1 ENHRY, CDR2 SYGVKD. The CDR3 covers 16 residues. The V and J ends lost 5 bases and 1 base, in that order; junction bases with no gene match: 6.

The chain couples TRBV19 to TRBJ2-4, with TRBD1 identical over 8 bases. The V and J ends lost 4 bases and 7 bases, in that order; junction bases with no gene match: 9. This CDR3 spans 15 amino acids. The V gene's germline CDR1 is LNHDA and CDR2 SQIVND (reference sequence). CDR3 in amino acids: CASSTRQGRGNIQYF. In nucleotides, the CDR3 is TGTGCCAGTAGTACGAGACAGGGGAGAGGTAACATTCAGTACTTC. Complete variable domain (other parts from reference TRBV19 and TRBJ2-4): DGGITQSPKYLFRKEGQNVTLSCEQNLNHDAMYWYRQDPGQGLRLIYYSQIVNDFQKGDIAEGYSVSREKKESFPLTVTSAQKNPTAFYLCASSTRQGRGNIQYFGAGTRLSVL.

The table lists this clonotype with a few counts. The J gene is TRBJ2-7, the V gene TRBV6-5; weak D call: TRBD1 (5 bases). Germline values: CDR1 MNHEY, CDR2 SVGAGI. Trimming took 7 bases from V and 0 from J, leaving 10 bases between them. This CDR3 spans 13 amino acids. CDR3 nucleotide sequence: TGTGCCAGCAAGGACACGAACTCCTACGAGCAGTACTTC. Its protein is CASKDTNSYEQYF.

The CDR3 protein is CARSSRALNRDLLNNEQFF. Here the CDR3 DNA reads TGTGCCAGAAGTTCCCGGGCCCTAAACCGGGACTTGTTAAACAATGAGCAGTTCTTC. This chain links TRBV5-3 with TRBJ2-1; TRBD2 might be the D (6 bases). TRBV5-3 is an ORF for which the function is uncertain. Deletions cut 5 bases from V and 5 bases from J, with 29 bases between. CDR3 length equals 19 residues.

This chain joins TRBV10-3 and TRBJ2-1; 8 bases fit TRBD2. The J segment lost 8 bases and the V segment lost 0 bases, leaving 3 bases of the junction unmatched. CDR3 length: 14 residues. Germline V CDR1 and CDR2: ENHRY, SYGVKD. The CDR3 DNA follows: TGTGCCATCAGTGAGTCGGGACTAGATCATGAGCAGTTCTTC. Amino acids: CAISESGLDHEQFF.

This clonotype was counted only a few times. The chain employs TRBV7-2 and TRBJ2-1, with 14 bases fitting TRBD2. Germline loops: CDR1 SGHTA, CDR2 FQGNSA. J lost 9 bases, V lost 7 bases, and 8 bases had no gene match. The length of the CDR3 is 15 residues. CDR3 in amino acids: CASMARLAGGFEQFF. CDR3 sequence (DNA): TGTGCCAGCATGGCCCGACTAGCGGGAGGGTTTGAGCAGTTCTTC.

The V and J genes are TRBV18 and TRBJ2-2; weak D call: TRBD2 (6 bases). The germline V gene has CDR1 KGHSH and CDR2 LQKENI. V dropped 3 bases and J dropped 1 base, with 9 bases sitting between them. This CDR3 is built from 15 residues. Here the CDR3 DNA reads TGTGCCAGCTCACCCACTAGCCTGAACACCGGGGAGCTGTTTTTT. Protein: CASSPTSLNTGELFF.

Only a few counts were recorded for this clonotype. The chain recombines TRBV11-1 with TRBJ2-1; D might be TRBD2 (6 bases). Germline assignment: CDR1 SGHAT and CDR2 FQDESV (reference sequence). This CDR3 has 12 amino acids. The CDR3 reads CAGGGAKNEQFF. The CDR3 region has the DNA TGTGCTGGTGGAGGGGCAAAAAATGAGCAGTTCTTC.

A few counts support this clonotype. CDR3 sequence (DNA): TGTGCCACCAGTGGAGAGCAGACGGGAAGCTCCTACAATGAGCAGTTCTTC. This translates into CATSGEQTGSSYNEQFF. The chain is built from TRBV24-1 and TRBJ2-1; maybe TRBD2 (5 bases). The germline CDR1 and CDR2 sequences are KGHDR and SFDVKD. V was cut by 5 bases and J by 0 bases, with 16 bases left in between. The CDR3 is 17 residues long.

CDR3 region: CASSRPGFSTYGYTF. The DNA for the CDR3 is TGTGCCAGCTCACGCCCGGGATTCTCCACCTATGGCTACACCTTC. This rearrangement joins TRBV18 to TRBJ1-2; unclear D gene. V shed 4 bases and J shed 4 bases, with 16 bases lying between them. The CDR3 runs to 15 residues. CDR1 is KGHSH and CDR2 is LQKENI in the germline V gene.

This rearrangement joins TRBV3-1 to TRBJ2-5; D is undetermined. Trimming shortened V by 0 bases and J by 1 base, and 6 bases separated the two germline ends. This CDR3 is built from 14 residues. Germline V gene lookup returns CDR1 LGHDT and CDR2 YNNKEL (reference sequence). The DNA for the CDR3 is TGTGCCAGCAGCCAAGACAGCCCCCAAGAGACCCAGTACTTC. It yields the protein CASSQDSPQETQYF.

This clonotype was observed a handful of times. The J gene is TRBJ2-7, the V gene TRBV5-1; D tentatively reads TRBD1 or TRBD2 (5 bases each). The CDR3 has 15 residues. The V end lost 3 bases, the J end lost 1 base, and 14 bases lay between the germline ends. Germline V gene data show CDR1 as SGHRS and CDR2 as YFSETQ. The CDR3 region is CASSSAGTGSYEQYF. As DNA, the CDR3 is TGCGCCAGCAGCTCAGCCGGGACGGGGTCCTACGAGCAGTACTTC.

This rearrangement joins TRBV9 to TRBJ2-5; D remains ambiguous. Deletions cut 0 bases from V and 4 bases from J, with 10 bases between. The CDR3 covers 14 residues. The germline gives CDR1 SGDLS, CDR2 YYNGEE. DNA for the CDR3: TGTGCCAGCAGCGTAGGAAGGAGTTTAGAGACCCAGTACTTC. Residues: CASSVGRSLETQYF.

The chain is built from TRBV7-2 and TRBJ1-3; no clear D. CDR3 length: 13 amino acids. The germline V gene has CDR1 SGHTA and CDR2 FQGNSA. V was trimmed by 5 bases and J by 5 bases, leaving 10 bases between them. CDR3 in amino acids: CASSPGWRNTIYF. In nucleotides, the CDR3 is TGTGCCAGCAGCCCCGGGTGGCGAAACACCATATATTTT.

The CDR3 here is CASSSSDSSLGQFF. In DNA, the CDR3 is TGCGCCAGCAGCTCCTCGGACTCTAGTCTAGGGCAGTTCTTC. The chain is built from TRBV5-1 and TRBJ2-1; TRBD2 might be the D (5 bases). CDR3 size: 14 residues. Germline V lookup: CDR1 SGHRS, CDR2 YFSETQ. The germline V and J ends were trimmed by 3 bases and 12 bases, with 19 bases remaining between them.

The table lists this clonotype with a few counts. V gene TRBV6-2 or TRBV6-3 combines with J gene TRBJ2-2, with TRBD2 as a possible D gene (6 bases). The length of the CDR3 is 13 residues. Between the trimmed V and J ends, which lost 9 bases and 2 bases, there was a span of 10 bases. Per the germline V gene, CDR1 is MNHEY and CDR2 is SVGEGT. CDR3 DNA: TGTGCCAGTCGACTAGTTAACACCGGGGAGCTGTTTTTT. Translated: CASRLVNTGELFF.

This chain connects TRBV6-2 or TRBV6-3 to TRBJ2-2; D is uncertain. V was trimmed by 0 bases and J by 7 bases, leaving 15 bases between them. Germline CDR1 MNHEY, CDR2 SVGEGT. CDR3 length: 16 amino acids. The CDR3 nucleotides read TGTGCCAGCAGTTACTCGGTCTTAGCCCCCATCGGGGAGCTGTTTTTT. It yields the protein CASSYSVLAPIGELFF.